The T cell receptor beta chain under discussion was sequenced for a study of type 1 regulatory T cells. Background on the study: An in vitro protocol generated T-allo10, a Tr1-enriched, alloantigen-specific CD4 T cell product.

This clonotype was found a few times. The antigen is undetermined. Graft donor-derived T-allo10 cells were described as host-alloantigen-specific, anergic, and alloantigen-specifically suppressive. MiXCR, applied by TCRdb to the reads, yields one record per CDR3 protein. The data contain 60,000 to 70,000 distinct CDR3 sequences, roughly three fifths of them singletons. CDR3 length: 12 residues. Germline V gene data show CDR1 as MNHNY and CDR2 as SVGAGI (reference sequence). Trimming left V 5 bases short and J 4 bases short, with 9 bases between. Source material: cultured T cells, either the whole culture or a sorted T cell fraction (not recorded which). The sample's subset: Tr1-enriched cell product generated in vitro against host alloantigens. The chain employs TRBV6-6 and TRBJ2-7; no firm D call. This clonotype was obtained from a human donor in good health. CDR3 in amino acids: CASSDDSYEQYF. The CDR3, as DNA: TGTGCCAGCAGTGACGACTCATACGAGCAGTACTTC.